The source of this T cell receptor (beta chain) is a study of control samples from healthy donors and cancer patients. Produced via immunoSEQ multiplex PCR; TCRdb's table is partial and in-frame only. The sample shows around 140,000 clones, 89% of them seen only once. The CDR3 covers 17 residues. V lost 0 bases to trimming and J lost 3 bases, with 15 bases between them. Germline CDR1 is LGHNA and CDR2 is YNFKEQ. The sequencing input was PBMCs. This receptor was identified in a man over 45 with head and neck cancer. This chain links TRBV4-2 with TRBJ2-1; perhaps TRBD2 as D (5 bases). In DNA, the CDR3 is TGTGCCAGCAGCCAAGATGTTGAACCGGGATACTACAATGAGCAGTTCTTC. It yields the protein CASSQDVEPGYYNEQFF.